This T cell receptor beta chain comes out of a study of CD8 T cells in Susac syndrome. The CDR3 consists of 15 residues. CDR1 and CDR2 (germline): MNHEY, SMNVEV (reference sequence). The V and J ends lost 6 bases and 6 bases, in that order; junction bases with no gene match: 13. TCR beta sequencing was performed on blood CD8+ and CD4+ T cells. Reverse transcription used roughly 0.45 to 1 ug RNA and random hexamers. Coverage of TCR beta CDR3 amplification by immunoSEQ multiplex PCR extended to 54 Vbeta and 13 Jbeta. TCRdb analysed the immunoSEQ multiplex PCR reads with MiXCR anew, one entry per CDR3 protein. Found here are 90,000 to 110,000 distinct CDR3 sequences, roughly 96% of them singletons; the top ten hold 0.075% to 0.1%.

This sequence originates from a human donor in good health. Source material: CD4+ T cells from PBMCs. The J gene is TRBJ1-2, the V gene TRBV27, with TRBD1 identical over 7 bases. Here the CDR3 DNA reads TGTGCCAGCAGATCGGGACAGCTCATTCTACATGGCTACACCTTC. Translation: CASRSGQLILHGYTF.